These T cell receptor beta chains were read from a single sample in a study of Ad26.COV2.S vaccination and SARS-CoV-2 variants. Produced via immunoSEQ multiplex PCR; TCRdb's table is partial and in-frame only. The sample has about 330,000 clones, roughly 90% seen once; the top ten hold 5.5%. The source was peripheral blood, collected in a trial of Ad26.COV2.S vaccine versus placebo. Receptors originate from a person between 18 and 65 years old who received the Ad26.COV2.S COVID-19 vaccine or a placebo. CDR3s include the opening cysteine and the closing phenylalanine or tryptophan. D genes are given only for firm matches. The size field is filled for only some rows; it gives once, few, many or a size class.

j_call: TRBJ1-2; v_call: TRBV19; d_call: -; clone_size: -; cdr3_aa: CASSIGGSPTGYTF; cdr3_nt: TGTGCCAGTAGTATAGGGGGCTCTCCCACGGGCTACACCTTC
j_call: TRBJ2-5; v_call: TRBV7-6; d_call: -; clone_size: -; cdr3_aa: CASSLESQTQYF; cdr3_nt: TGTGCCAGCAGCTTAGAAAGCCAGACCCAGTACTTC
j_call: TRBJ1-1; v_call: TRBV10-2; d_call: -; clone_size: -; cdr3_aa: CASSLDSYTEAFF; cdr3_nt: TGCGCCAGCAGCCTCGACAGTTACACTGAAGCTTTCTTT
j_call: TRBJ2-3; v_call: TRBV7-2; d_call: TRBD2; clone_size: -; cdr3_aa: CASSSVSGTSTDTQYF; cdr3_nt: TGTGCCAGCAGCTCAGTCAGCGGGACTAGCACAGATACGCAGTATTTT
j_call: TRBJ2-7; v_call: TRBV11-2; d_call: -; clone_size: -; cdr3_aa: CASSFGPSAGWYEQYF; cdr3_nt: TGTGCCAGCAGCTTCGGACCGTCGGCAGGGTGGTACGAGCAGTACTTC
j_call: TRBJ2-2; v_call: TRBV15; d_call: -; clone_size: -; cdr3_aa: CATSRDFSGGNTGELFF; cdr3_nt: TGTGCCACCAGCAGAGATTTCTCCGGTGGGAACACCGGGGAGCTGTTTTTT
j_call: TRBJ2-1; v_call: TRBV5-8; d_call: TRBD2; clone_size: -; cdr3_aa: CASSQMRTSGGYNEQFF; cdr3_nt: TGTGCCAGCAGCCAAATGAGGACTAGCGGGGGCTACAATGAGCAGTTCTTC
j_call: TRBJ2-7; v_call: TRBV18; d_call: -; clone_size: -; cdr3_aa: CASSPFRSYEQYF; cdr3_nt: TGTGCCAGCTCACCATTCAGATCTTACGAGCAGTACTTC
j_call: TRBJ1-2; v_call: TRBV6-2/TRBV6-3; d_call: -; clone_size: -; cdr3_aa: CASSIIDGEANYGYTF; cdr3_nt: TGTGCCAGCAGCATTATTGACGGAGAAGCTAACTATGGCTACACCTTC
j_call: TRBJ2-3; v_call: TRBV9; d_call: -; clone_size: -; cdr3_aa: CASSAPRATGPDTQYF; cdr3_nt: TGTGCCAGCAGCGCCCCCAGGGCTACGGGCCCAGATACGCAGTATTTT
j_call: TRBJ1-1; v_call: TRBV5-8; d_call: -; clone_size: -; cdr3_aa: CASSWAQIVGMNTEAFF; cdr3_nt: TGTGCCAGCAGCTGGGCCCAGATAGTCGGCATGAACACTGAAGCTTTCTTT
j_call: TRBJ2-5; v_call: TRBV29-1; d_call: TRBD1; clone_size: -; cdr3_aa: CSVEPGTVQETQYF; cdr3_nt: TGCAGCGTCGAACCCGGGACAGTCCAAGAGACCCAGTACTTC
j_call: TRBJ2-1; v_call: TRBV5-1; d_call: -; clone_size: -; cdr3_aa: CASSPFQTRSEQFF; cdr3_nt: TGCGCCAGCAGCCCTTTCCAAACGCGTAGTGAGCAGTTCTTC
j_call: TRBJ2-3; v_call: TRBV4-3; d_call: TRBD2; clone_size: once; cdr3_aa: CASSPRTSGVIKADTQYF; cdr3_nt: TGCGCCAGCAGCCCCCGGACTAGCGGGGTCATAAAGGCAGATACGCAGTATTTT
j_call: TRBJ1-1; v_call: TRBV6-1; d_call: -; clone_size: -; cdr3_aa: CASSETHLPEAFF; cdr3_nt: TGTGCCAGCAGTGAAACACACCTTCCTGAAGCTTTCTTT
j_call: TRBJ1-5; v_call: TRBV10-3; d_call: TRBD1; clone_size: -; cdr3_aa: CAISESGTGVSNQPQHF; cdr3_nt: TGTGCCATCAGTGAGTCCGGGACAGGGGTTAGCAATCAGCCCCAGCATTTT
j_call: TRBJ2-7; v_call: TRBV4-3; d_call: -; clone_size: few; cdr3_aa: CASSQDLQGHQSAAYEQYF; cdr3_nt: TGCGCCAGCAGCCAAGATCTTCAGGGACACCAATCCGCGGCCTACGAGCAGTACTTC
j_call: TRBJ2-1; v_call: TRBV7-8; d_call: TRBD2; clone_size: -; cdr3_aa: CASTIVAGGRNEQFF; cdr3_nt: TGTGCCAGCACCATAGTGGCGGGGGGCAGGAATGAGCAGTTCTTC
j_call: TRBJ2-1; v_call: TRBV11-3; d_call: -; clone_size: -; cdr3_aa: CASSLKFPRMEQFF; cdr3_nt: TGTGCCAGCAGCTTAAAATTCCCCCGCATGGAGCAGTTCTTC
j_call: TRBJ2-5; v_call: TRBV18; d_call: -; clone_size: -; cdr3_aa: CASSQNEKETQYF; cdr3_nt: TGTGCCAGCTCACAGAACGAAAAAGAGACCCAGTACTTC
j_call: TRBJ1-4; v_call: TRBV20-1; d_call: -; clone_size: once; cdr3_aa: CSARSEKLFF; cdr3_nt: TGCAGTGCGAGGAGTGAAAAACTGTTTTTT
j_call: TRBJ2-2; v_call: TRBV21-1; d_call: -; clone_size: -; cdr3_aa: CASSKEAGNTGELFF; cdr3_nt: TGTGCCAGCAGCAAAGAAGCAGGGAACACCGGGGAGCTGTTTTTT
j_call: TRBJ2-1; v_call: TRBV6-6; d_call: -; clone_size: -; cdr3_aa: CASSPGAYNEQFF; cdr3_nt: TGTGCCAGCAGTCCCGGTGCCTACAATGAGCAGTTCTTC
j_call: TRBJ1-5; v_call: TRBV6-5; d_call: -; clone_size: -; cdr3_aa: CASSTTGYSNQPQHF; cdr3_nt: TGTGCCAGCAGTACGACGGGGTATAGCAATCAGCCCCAGCATTTT
j_call: TRBJ1-2; v_call: TRBV7-9; d_call: -; clone_size: -; cdr3_aa: CASTRGGPVGNYYGYTF; cdr3_nt: TGTGCCAGCACCCGAGGGGGACCCGTAGGGAACTACTATGGCTACACCTTC
j_call: TRBJ2-3; v_call: TRBV25-1; d_call: -; clone_size: -; cdr3_aa: CASSDTQGRDTQYF; cdr3_nt: TGTGCCAGCAGTGATACGCAGGGTCGGGATACGCAGTATTTT
j_call: TRBJ2-7; v_call: TRBV3-1/TRBV3-2; d_call: -; clone_size: -; cdr3_aa: CASGGHFYEQYF; cdr3_nt: TGTGCCAGCGGGGGACATTTCTACGAGCAGTACTTC
j_call: TRBJ1-5; v_call: TRBV23-1; d_call: -; clone_size: -; cdr3_aa: CASSFQPQHF; cdr3_nt: TGCGCCAGCAGTTTTCAGCCCCAGCATTTT
j_call: TRBJ2-3; v_call: TRBV7-2; d_call: -; clone_size: -; cdr3_aa: CASSLALGRGTDTQYF; cdr3_nt: TGTGCCAGCAGCTTAGCGTTAGGACGCGGCACAGATACGCAGTATTTT
j_call: TRBJ2-3; v_call: TRBV19; d_call: -; clone_size: -; cdr3_aa: CASSMGTGGQDTQYF; cdr3_nt: TGTGCCAGTAGTATGGGGACCGGAGGGCAAGATACGCAGTATTTT
j_call: TRBJ2-3; v_call: TRBV3-1/TRBV3-2; d_call: TRBD1; clone_size: -; cdr3_aa: CASSRYRGEGTDTQYF; cdr3_nt: TGTGCCAGCAGCCGATACAGGGGGGAGGGCACAGATACGCAGTATTTT
j_call: TRBJ1-3; v_call: TRBV20-1; d_call: TRBD1; clone_size: -; cdr3_aa: CSEVQGGTIYF; cdr3_nt: TGCAGTGAAGTTCAGGGGGGCACCATATATTTT
j_call: TRBJ2-1; v_call: TRBV5-6; d_call: -; clone_size: -; cdr3_aa: CASSFWGHNEQFF; cdr3_nt: TGTGCCAGCAGCTTCTGGGGTCACAATGAGCAGTTCTTC
j_call: TRBJ2-2; v_call: TRBV3-1/TRBV3-2; d_call: -; clone_size: -; cdr3_aa: CASNGGGGTGELFF; cdr3_nt: TGTGCCAGTAACGGGGGCGGCGGGACCGGGGAGCTGTTTTTT
j_call: TRBJ2-1; v_call: TRBV5-1; d_call: TRBD1; clone_size: -; cdr3_aa: CASSFQTGMVNEQFF; cdr3_nt: TGCGCCAGCAGCTTCCAGACAGGGATGGTCAATGAGCAGTTCTTC
j_call: TRBJ1-1; v_call: TRBV28; d_call: -; clone_size: -; cdr3_aa: CASRPRDTEAFF; cdr3_nt: TGTGCCAGCAGGCCGCGGGACACTGAAGCTTTCTTT
j_call: TRBJ1-5; v_call: TRBV6-2/TRBV6-3; d_call: -; clone_size: -; cdr3_aa: CASSQISMGGRDNQPQHF; cdr3_nt: TGTGCCAGCAGTCAGATTTCTATGGGGGGCAGAGACAATCAGCCCCAGCATTTT
j_call: TRBJ2-1; v_call: TRBV7-9; d_call: -; clone_size: -; cdr3_aa: CASSRDPSSYNEQFF; cdr3_nt: TGTGCCAGCAGCCGCGATCCGAGCTCCTACAATGAGCAGTTCTTC
j_call: TRBJ2-7; v_call: TRBV15; d_call: TRBD2; clone_size: -; cdr3_aa: CATSSLAGLGYEQYF; cdr3_nt: TGTGCCACCAGCAGTCTAGCGGGACTCGGGTACGAGCAGTACTTC
j_call: TRBJ1-2; v_call: TRBV4-3; d_call: -; clone_size: once; cdr3_aa: CASSQDWQGTFYGYTF; cdr3_nt: TGCGCCAGCAGCCAAGATTGGCAGGGGACTTTCTATGGCTACACCTTC
j_call: TRBJ1-5; v_call: TRBV7-2; d_call: -; clone_size: once; cdr3_aa: CASSLGGAPGNQPQHF; cdr3_nt: TGTGCCAGCAGCTTAGGGGGGGCGCCTGGCAATCAGCCCCAGCATTTT
j_call: TRBJ2-1; v_call: TRBV9; d_call: -; clone_size: -; cdr3_aa: CASSAPRQRASSYNEQFF; cdr3_nt: TGTGCCAGCAGCGCCCCGAGGCAGCGGGCCAGCTCCTACAATGAGCAGTTCTTC